Listed below are T cell receptor beta chains from one sample, sequenced in a study of PD-1 blockade in mismatch repair-deficient tumors. Produced via immunoSEQ multiplex PCR; TCRdb's table is partial and in-frame only. This table has roughly 80,000 clones, about 85% appearing once. Sample: peripheral blood, taken 12 weeks after starting pembrolizumab. The origin of the receptors is an adult with mismatch repair-deficient cancer. The CDR3 runs from the conserved cysteine through the conserved F or W. A D gene is named only where the DNA matches it firmly. The size entry is marked missing in some rows and otherwise reads once, few, many or a size class.

>.|TRBJ2-7|TRBD2|TRBV7-9
TGTGCCAGCAGCGGACTGACTAGCGGGGTCTTCTACGAGCAGTACTTC
CASSGLTSGVFYEQYF
>once|TRBJ1-1|.|TRBV5-6
TGTGCCAGCAGCTTAGGCTCGGTCAACACTGAAGCTTTCTTT
CASSLGSVNTEAFF
>.|TRBJ2-1|.|TRBV21-1
TGTGCCAGCAGCAACCTGGGACTGATGGAATGGGAGCAGTTCTTC
CASSNLGLMEWEQFF
>.|TRBJ2-1|TRBD2|TRBV18
TGTGCCAGCTCACCGACTAGCGGGATCCTTATCAATGAGCAGTTCTTC
CASSPTSGILINEQFF
>.|TRBJ1-2|TRBD1|TRBV5-8
TGTGGAGCTGGGACAGGGACGGCCTATGGCTACACCTTC
CGAGTGTAYGYTF
>.|TRBJ2-5|TRBD1|TRBV7-3
TGTGCCAGCAGCAGGGGACAGGGAGAGACCCAGTACTTC
CASSRGQGETQYF
>few|TRBJ2-3|.|TRBV6-4
TGTGCCAGCAGCGACGGACGAGGGGGGAACACAGATACGCAGTATTTT
CASSDGRGGNTDTQYF
>.|TRBJ2-1|TRBD2|TRBV5-5
TGTGCCAGCAGCTTGGGAAGCGGGAGTGGAGATGAGCAGTTCTTC
CASSLGSGSGDEQFF
>.|TRBJ2-2|TRBD1|TRBV7-9
TGTGCCAGCAGCACCGCGACAGGGACGAACACCGGGGAGCTGTTTTTT
CASSTATGTNTGELFF
>.|TRBJ2-7|.|TRBV2
TGTGCCAGCAGTGAAATGGTTTGGGGGCGGGAATCCTACGAGCAGTACTTC
CASSEMVWGRESYEQYF
>.|TRBJ2-5|.|TRBV11-1
TGTGCCAGCGGAGTCAGGGGGGTTCGGCAAGAGACCCAGTACTTC
CASGVRGVRQETQYF
>.|TRBJ2-1|TRBD2|TRBV14
TGTGCCAGCAGCCAAGGTCGGACTAGCGGGAGTGGCTACAATGAGCAGTTCTTC
CASSQGRTSGSGYNEQFF
>.|TRBJ1-2|.|TRBV29-1
TGCAGCGTTCCTGACAGTAAGGGGTATGGCTACACCTTC
CSVPDSKGYGYTF
>.|TRBJ1-1|.|TRBV4-3
TGCGCCAGCAGCCAAGCGCAGTACATGTCGGGTGAAGCTTTCTTT
CASSQAQYMSGEAFF
>.|TRBJ2-1|.|TRBV4-2
TGTGCCAGCAGCGGTCGACTAGGCGATGAGCAGTTCTTC
CASSGRLGDEQFF
>few|TRBJ1-5|.|TRBV6-5
TGTGCCAGCAGAGGGACGGCGTTAGGACAGCCCCAGCATTTT
CASRGTALGQPQHF
>once|TRBJ1-1|.|TRBV7-9
TGTGCCAGCAGCGGGGGGACACGCGGGTCGAACACTGAAGCTTTCTTT
CASSGGTRGSNTEAFF
>.|TRBJ1-3|.|TRBV4-2
TGTGCCAGCAGCCAAGATGGATCGGGGACTGGAAACACCATATATTTT
CASSQDGSGTGNTIYF
>.|TRBJ1-1|.|TRBV29-1
TGCAGCGTTGCCCTTGGGGCGGCTTTCTTT
CSVALGAAFF
>.|TRBJ2-3|.|TRBV16
TGTGCCAGCAGCCAATCAGGGACCTCAGATACGCAGTATTTT
CASSQSGTSDTQYF
>.|TRBJ2-7|TRBD2|TRBV7-8
TGTGCCAGCAGCTTAGTAATGGGACTAGCGGGAGGGGACCACGAGCAGTACTTC
CASSLVMGLAGGDHEQYF
>.|TRBJ1-2|.|TRBV7-8
TGTGCCAGCAGTCCCAGGGAAGGGAGCTATGGCTACACCTTC
CASSPREGSYGYTF
>.|TRBJ1-5|TRBD1|TRBV15
TGTGCCACCAGCAGGGTGGAGGGGGCGTTTACGCCCCAGCATTTT
CATSRVEGAFTPQHF
>.|TRBJ2-3|.|TRBV25-1
TGTGCCAGCAGTGAACCCCAGGGAATTGCAGATACGCAGTATTTT
CASSEPQGIADTQYF
>.|TRBJ1-3|.|TRBV5-1
TGCGCCAGCAGCACCGACATTGGAAACACCATATATTTT
CASSTDIGNTIYF
>.|TRBJ1-5|.|TRBV5-6
TGTGCCAGCAGCCGAGGGCTGGGGATGGGGGGCAATCAGCCCCAGCATTTT
CASSRGLGMGGNQPQHF
>.|TRBJ2-5|.|TRBV7-3
TGTGCCAGCAGCTTAAGCCGGTACGAGACCCAGTACTTC
CASSLSRYETQYF
>.|TRBJ2-1|TRBD2|TRBV18
TGTGCCAGCTCACCACCACCTAGCGGCTACAATGAGCAGTTCTTC
CASSPPPSGYNEQFF
>.|TRBJ2-7|.|TRBV5-1
TGCGCCAGCAGCTTGAGCACAACTCGCGAGCAGTACTTC
CASSLSTTREQYF
>.|TRBJ2-1|TRBD2|TRBV19
TGTGCCAGTAGTAGAGGACTAGCGGGAGTTAAGCAGTTCTTC
CASSRGLAGVKQFF
>.|TRBJ2-5|TRBD2|TRBV5-1
TGCGCCAGCAGCCCTATGGAGCGGGAGGGCCGCGAGACCCAGTACTTC
CASSPMEREGRETQYF
>once|TRBJ1-2|TRBD1|TRBV5-4
TGTGCCAGCAGCAGGAGACAGGGAAATGGCTACACCTTC
CASSRRQGNGYTF
>once|TRBJ1-1|.|TRBV2
TGTGCCAGCAGTGAACTGGGGTTGAACACTGAAGCTTTCTTT
CASSELGLNTEAFF
>.|TRBJ1-1|TRBD1|TRBV10-3
TGTGCCATCAGGTCGACAGGGGGCACTGAAGCTTTCTTT
CAIRSTGGTEAFF
>.|TRBJ2-1|TRBD2|TRBV5-5
TGTGCCAGCAGCTTACTAGCGGGAGTGGGATACAATGAGCAGTTCTTC
CASSLLAGVGYNEQFF
>.|TRBJ2-7|.|TRBV5-4
TGTGCCAGCAGCTTGGAAGCCTGGGTGGGGGAGCAGTACTTC
CASSLEAWVGEQYF
>.|TRBJ2-1|TRBD2|TRBV9
TGTGCCAGCAGCGTAGGAGGGAAGCGGGAGGCCGGGCGGCAGTTCTTC
CASSVGGKREAGRQFF
>.|TRBJ2-1|.|TRBV13
TGTGCCAGCAGCTTAGGGGCGGATGAGCAGTTCTTC
CASSLGADEQFF
>once|TRBJ1-3|.|TRBV11-2
TGTGCCAGCAACCGACTGCGGGGATCAGGAAACACCATATATTTT
CASNRLRGSGNTIYF
>.|TRBJ1-1|TRBD1|TRBV29-1
TGCAGCGTTGAAGACCCCGGACAGGGGTATCGAGCTTTCTTT
CSVEDPGQGYRAFF
>once|TRBJ1-4|.|TRBV5-4
TGTGCCAGCAGCCCCGCCCCTGCACAGAATGAAAAACTGTTTTTT
CASSPAPAQNEKLFF
>.|TRBJ2-7|.|TRBV6-1
TGTGCCAGCAGTCCGCCCCAGGACACCTACGAGCAGTACTTC
CASSPPQDTYEQYF
>.|TRBJ2-3|.|TRBV19
TGTGCCAGTAGTCAAGTTGGGAAGGTCGGGGCGAGCACAGATACGCAGTATTTT
CASSQVGKVGASTDTQYF
>.|TRBJ2-7|.|TRBV25-1
TGTGCCAGCAGTAACGCGGTAACCTACGAGCAGTACTTC
CASSNAVTYEQYF
>.|TRBJ2-3|TRBD2|TRBV7-3
TGTGCCAGCAGCTCGGGACTAGCGAAAAGCACAGATACGCAGTATTTT
CASSSGLAKSTDTQYF
>.|TRBJ2-1|TRBD2|TRBV4-1
TGCGCCAGCAGCCATCTAAGACTAGCGGGAGGGCTAACAGAGCAGTTCTTC
CASSHLRLAGGLTEQFF
>.|TRBJ2-1|TRBD2|TRBV7-2
TGTGCCAGCAGCTTAGGGACTAGGAGGGTCGATGAGCAGTTCTTC
CASSLGTRRVDEQFF
>.|TRBJ1-3|.|TRBV10-1
TGCGCCAGACCGTATATCTCTGGAAACACCATATATTTT
CARPYISGNTIYF
>.|TRBJ1-1|TRBD1|TRBV6-1
TGTGCCAGTCAGGGGGCAGAGAACACTGAAGCTTTCTTT
CASQGAENTEAFF
>.|TRBJ2-1|TRBD1|TRBV10-3
TGTGCCATCAGTGAGTCGACAGGGGATTACAATGAGCAGTTCTTC
CAISESTGDYNEQFF
>.|TRBJ1-5|TRBD1|TRBV28
TGTGCCACGTACCTTCGGGGGACAGGTGATAGCAATCAGCCCCAGCATTTT
CATYLRGTGDSNQPQHF
>.|TRBJ2-3|TRBD2|TRBV5-4
TGTGCCAGCAGCCCCCGGACTAGCGGGATAACAGATACGCAGTATTTT
CASSPRTSGITDTQYF
>.|TRBJ2-7|TRBD2|TRBV4-1
TGCGCCAGCAGCCAAGGGGTAGCGGGAGGGATGAACTCCTACGAGCAGTACTTC
CASSQGVAGGMNSYEQYF
>.|TRBJ1-1|.|TRBV19
TGTGCCAGTTTAGGGGGTTTCGGAGCTTTCTTT
CASLGGFGAFF
>.|TRBJ2-2|.|TRBV7-2
TGTGCCAGCAGCCGAATTTGGGATCGGAACACCGGGGAGCTGTTTTTT
CASSRIWDRNTGELFF
>.|TRBJ1-4|.|TRBV19
TGTGCCAGTAGTATCAGCACGGGGACTAATGAAAAACTGTTTTTT
CASSISTGTNEKLFF
>once|TRBJ2-7|TRBD1|TRBV4-1
TGCGCCAGCAGCCAAGAGGGTGCAGGGGGCTTGAGCTACGAGCAGTACTTC
CASSQEGAGGLSYEQYF
>.|TRBJ2-7|.|TRBV11-2
TGTGCCAGCAGCCACAACCGGGGAGGGCAGTACTTC
CASSHNRGGQYF
>.|TRBJ2-7|TRBD2|TRBV19
TGTGCCAGTAGTATAGGGACTAGCGGGACCTACGAGCAGTACTTC
CASSIGTSGTYEQYF
>.|TRBJ2-2|TRBD2|TRBV4-2
TGTGCCAGCAGCCAAGCGATTGCGGGAGCGAACACCGGGGAGCTGTTTTTT
CASSQAIAGANTGELFF